Listed below are T cell receptor beta chains from one sample, sequenced in a study of T cell changes during pregnancy in multiple sclerosis. Method: immunoSEQ multiplex PCR; TCRdb's copy keeps in-frame clones and lacks some. The data hold approximately 85,000 clones, with 85% to 95% observed a single time. Sequenced material: peripheral blood, taken in the third trimester of pregnancy. These receptors all come from a female donor with multiple sclerosis, enrolled in a pregnancy study. The CDR3 runs from the conserved cysteine through the conserved F or W. The D gene is left open where the match is weak. Where a row states a size, it is once, few, many or the class of an expanded clone; other rows omit it.

>NA|TRBV10-2|few|TRBJ2-7
CASSFDRTSYEQYF
TGCGCCAGCAGCTTTGACAGGACCTCCTACGAGCAGTACTTC
>NA|TRBV6-6|once|TRBJ1-5
CASSYLSPEGNQPQHF
TGTGCCAGCAGTTACTTAAGTCCAGAGGGCAATCAGCCCCAGCATTTT
>NA|TRBV9|NA|TRBJ2-2
CASSAATRANTGELFF
TGTGCCAGCAGCGCCGCGACTAGAGCGAACACCGGGGAGCTGTTTTTT
>TRBD2|TRBV9|NA|TRBJ2-2
CASSVPTSGLNTGELFF
TGTGCCAGCAGCGTACCTACTAGCGGATTAAACACCGGGGAGCTGTTTTTT
>NA|TRBV5-4|NA|TRBJ1-2
CASSYSGTRLDYGYTF
TGTGCCAGCAGCTACTCCGGGACACGACTTGACTATGGCTACACCTTC
>NA|TRBV27|NA|TRBJ2-1
CASSLRSSYNEQFF
TGTGCCAGCAGTTTAAGGAGCTCCTACAATGAGCAGTTCTTC
>NA|TRBV7-7|NA|TRBJ2-5
CASSLDGGETQYF
TGTGCTAGCAGCTTAGATGGGGGCGAGACCCAGTACTTC
>TRBD1|TRBV18|NA|TRBJ1-2
CASSSTQGADGYTF
TGTGCCAGCTCATCGACTCAGGGGGCCGATGGCTACACCTTC
>TRBD1|TRBV5-6|NA|TRBJ2-7
CASSPRGFEQYF
TGTGCCAGCAGCCCCAGGGGGTTTGAGCAGTACTTC
>NA|TRBV29-1|NA|TRBJ1-1
CSVEELTGGPAFF
TGCAGCGTTGAAGAGTTGACAGGCGGCCCAGCTTTCTTT
>NA|TRBV4-2|NA|TRBJ1-1
CASSLQKNTEAFF
TGTGCCAGCAGCTTACAGAAGAACACTGAAGCTTTCTTT
>TRBD1|TRBV5-1|NA|TRBJ2-3
CASSLMGQGAPDTQYF
TGCGCCAGCAGCTTGATGGGACAGGGGGCACCAGATACGCAGTATTTT
>TRBD2|TRBV15|NA|TRBJ2-1
CATRVAGGYNEQFF
TGTGCCACCAGAGTAGCGGGGGGGTACAATGAGCAGTTCTTC
>TRBD1|TRBV6-1|few|TRBJ2-7
CASSNSGTGSYEQYF
TGTGCCAGCAGTAATTCAGGGACAGGGTCCTACGAGCAGTACTTC
>NA|TRBV10-3|NA|TRBJ1-4
CAISDGTSNEKLFF
TGTGCCATCAGTGATGGGACAAGCAATGAAAAACTGTTTTTT
>NA|TRBV5-6|NA|TRBJ2-3
CASSLERAAYTDTQYF
TGTGCCAGCAGCTTGGAGCGAGCGGCCTACACAGATACGCAGTATTTT
>NA|TRBV29-1|NA|TRBJ2-5
CSVGRGAAETQYF
TGCAGCGTTGGTCGGGGGGCCGCGGAGACCCAGTACTTC
>NA|TRBV6-6|NA|TRBJ2-3
CASSYGQGITDTQYF
TGTGCCAGCAGTTACGGGCAGGGGATCACAGATACGCAGTATTTT
>TRBD1|TRBV25-1|NA|TRBJ2-2
CASSEDRGGRELFF
TGTGCCAGCAGTGAGGACAGGGGGGGGCGGGAGCTGTTTTTT
>TRBD2|TRBV10-3|once|TRBJ2-7
CAISELTSGGQEQYF
TGTGCCATCAGTGAGTTAACTAGCGGGGGCCAGGAGCAGTACTTC
>NA|TRBV11-2|NA|TRBJ2-3
CASSLLGTAGTDTQYF
TGTGCCAGCAGCTTACTGGGGACTGCAGGCACAGATACGCAGTATTTT
>NA|TRBV9|NA|TRBJ1-1
CASSPGRGGKMNTEAFF
TGTGCCAGCAGCCCGGGGCGGGGTGGAAAGATGAACACTGAAGCTTTCTTT
>NA|TRBV30|NA|TRBJ1-5
CALAGQGNQPQHF
TGTGCCCTCGCGGGGCAGGGCAATCAGCCCCAGCATTTT
>NA|TRBV7-8|NA|TRBJ2-5
CASSPRRDLGETQYF
TGTGCCAGCAGCCCTCGGCGGGACCTTGGGGAGACCCAGTACTTC
>TRBD1|TRBV5-1|NA|TRBJ1-3
CASSESRGSGNTIYF
TGCGCCAGCAGCGAAAGCAGGGGGTCTGGAAACACCATATATTTT
>TRBD1|TRBV5-1|NA|TRBJ2-1
CASSSHRGNSYNEQFF
TGCGCCAGCAGCTCCCACAGGGGTAACTCCTACAATGAGCAGTTCTTC
>TRBD1|TRBV6-1|NA|TRBJ2-7
CASCDGDRVSYEQYF
TGTGCCAGCTGTGATGGGGACAGGGTATCCTACGAGCAGTACTTC
>NA|TRBV7-9|NA|TRBJ2-7
CASSLGASPSLHEQYF
TGTGCCAGCAGCTTAGGGGCTAGCCCATCCCTGCACGAGCAGTACTTC
>TRBD2|TRBV4-2|NA|TRBJ2-5
CASSQPLAGWGETQYF
TGTGCCAGCAGCCAACCCCTAGCGGGGTGGGGTGAGACCCAGTACTTC
>NA|TRBV30|NA|TRBJ1-5
CAWSVGDNQPQHF
TGTGCCTGGAGTGTCGGAGACAATCAGCCCCAGCATTTT
>NA|TRBV7-9|NA|TRBJ1-6
CASSLGELRNSPLHF
TGTGCCAGCAGCTTAGGCGAACTCAGGAATTCACCCCTCCACTTT
>NA|TRBV18|NA|TRBJ1-2
CASSPRAQDWEGRVGYGYTF
TGTGCCAGCTCACCACGGGCCCAGGACTGGGAGGGGCGGGTTGGCTATGGCTACACCTTC
>TRBD2|TRBV9|once|TRBJ2-3
CASSATSPGLAGAPTDTQYF
TGTGCCAGCAGCGCCACCAGCCCGGGACTAGCGGGGGCCCCCACAGATACGCAGTATTTT
>NA|TRBV7-9|NA|TRBJ1-2
CASSSNPQTEHPNYGYTF
TGTGCCAGCAGCTCGAACCCCCAGACAGAGCATCCTAACTATGGCTACACCTTC
>NA|TRBV6-1|NA|TRBJ1-1
CASSVSNGITEAFF
TGTGCCAGCAGTGTCTCGAACGGGATCACTGAAGCTTTCTTT
>TRBD1|TRBV12-5|once|TRBJ1-6
CASGFPDRGRGSSPLHF
TGTGCTAGTGGTTTCCCCGACAGGGGCCGGGGGAGCTCACCCCTCCACTTT
>NA|TRBV30|NA|TRBJ2-5
CAWSGLSEKETQYF
TGTGCCTGGAGTGGTCTCAGTGAAAAAGAGACCCAGTACTTC
>NA|TRBV30|NA|TRBJ2-5
CAWSVLDARETQYF
TGTGCCTGGAGTGTCCTCGACGCGCGGGAGACCCAGTACTTC
>TRBD1|TRBV9|NA|TRBJ2-7
CASGTGVGEQYF
TGTGCCAGCGGAACAGGGGTTGGTGAGCAGTACTTC
>TRBD1|TRBV29-1|NA|TRBJ2-5
CSESTGTGYKETQYF
TGCAGCGAGAGCACCGGGACAGGATATAAAGAGACCCAGTACTTC
>NA|TRBV4-1|NA|TRBJ1-4
CASSQGADSGEKLFF
TGCGCCAGCAGCCAGGGGGCGGACTCCGGAGAAAAACTGTTTTTT
>NA|TRBV19|NA|TRBJ2-1
CASSIALGSHNEQFF
TGTGCCAGTAGTATAGCCTTGGGGAGCCACAATGAGCAGTTCTTC
>TRBD1|TRBV11-2|once|TRBJ2-5
CASSFWTGTETQYF
TGTGCCAGCAGCTTTTGGACAGGGACTGAGACCCAGTACTTC
>NA|TRBV5-1|NA|TRBJ2-5
CASSLRQTQETQYF
TGCGCCAGCAGCCTGAGACAGACCCAAGAGACCCAGTACTTC
>NA|TRBV6-1|once|TRBJ1-1
CASSEVSGAEAFF
TGTGCCAGCAGTGAAGTTAGCGGGGCTGAAGCTTTCTTT
>NA|TRBV19|NA|TRBJ2-7
CASSIAKSEVSYEQYF
TGTGCCAGTAGTATAGCAAAGTCGGAGGTAAGCTACGAGCAGTACTTC
>NA|TRBV13|NA|TRBJ2-7
CASTPGDWGGGEQYF
TGTGCCAGCACCCCTGGGGACTGGGGAGGCGGCGAGCAGTACTTC
>TRBD1|TRBV5-4|NA|TRBJ2-1
CASSVGRQGENEQFF
TGTGCCAGCAGCGTCGGACGACAGGGGGAGAATGAGCAGTTCTTC
>NA|TRBV5-6|NA|TRBJ1-2
CASSLGSSYGYTF
TGTGCCAGCAGCTTGGGGTCCAGCTATGGCTACACCTTC
>TRBD1|TRBV5-4|once|TRBJ2-1
CASSRDRARSSYNEQFF
TGTGCCAGCAGCCGGGACAGGGCGAGGTCCTCCTACAATGAGCAGTTCTTC
>TRBD2|TRBV4-2|NA|TRBJ2-2
CASSHPPPGLDHTGELFF
TGTGCCAGCAGCCACCCACCTCCGGGACTAGATCACACCGGGGAGCTGTTTTTT
>NA|TRBV9|NA|TRBJ1-3
CASSVESSGNTIYF
TGTGCCAGCAGCGTAGAGAGTTCTGGAAACACCATATATTTT
>NA|TRBV19|NA|TRBJ1-1
CASSTGLVRAEAFF
TGTGCCAGTAGTACCGGACTCGTAAGGGCTGAAGCTTTCTTT
>NA|TRBV4-2|NA|TRBJ2-3
CASSQGAVFGGRTDTQYF
TGTGCCAGCAGCCAAGGGGCCGTTTTCGGGGGACGCACAGATACGCAGTATTTT
>NA|TRBV15|NA|TRBJ1-2
CATTGGGRFNYGYTF
TGTGCCACCACCGGGGGAGGGCGATTTAACTATGGCTACACCTTC